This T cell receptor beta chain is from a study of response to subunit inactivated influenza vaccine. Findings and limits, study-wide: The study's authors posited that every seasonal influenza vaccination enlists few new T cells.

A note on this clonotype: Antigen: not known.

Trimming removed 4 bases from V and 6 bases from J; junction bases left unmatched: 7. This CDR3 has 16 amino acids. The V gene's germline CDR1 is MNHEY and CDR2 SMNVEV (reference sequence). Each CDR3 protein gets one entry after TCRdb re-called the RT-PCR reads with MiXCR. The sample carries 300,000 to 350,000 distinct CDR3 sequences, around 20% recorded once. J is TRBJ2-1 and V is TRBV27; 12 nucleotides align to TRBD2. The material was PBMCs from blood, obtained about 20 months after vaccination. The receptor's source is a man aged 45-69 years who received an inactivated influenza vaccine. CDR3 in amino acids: CASSSLAGGPGNEQFF. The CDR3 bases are TGTGCCAGCAGTTCTCTAGCGGGAGGGCCGGGCAATGAGCAGTTCTTC.